This is a list of T cell receptor beta chains from one sample in a study of blood T cell repertoires in COVID-19. Only in-frame clones appear in the TCRdb table, and some are missing; sequencing was by immunoSEQ multiplex PCR. The table includes a few hundred thousand clones, approximately 82% detected once. The sequencing sample was made of peripheral blood. These receptors were taken from a woman between 40 and 55 years old who had recovered from COVID-19. CDR3s include the opening cysteine and the closing phenylalanine or tryptophan. The D gene is left open where the match is weak. A row's size may be missing; if present it is once, few, many or a size class.

CDR3 DNA | CDR3 protein | V gene | clone size | D gene | J gene
TGCGCCAGCAGCCTTTCAGGGGGCCACACTGAAGCTTTCTTT | CASSLSGGHTEAFF | TRBV5-1 | NA | TRBD1 | TRBJ1-1
TGTGCCAGCAGCCCATCCCTTACAGGGCCGCAGCCCCAGCATTTT | CASSPSLTGPQPQHF | TRBV7-8 | once | NA | TRBJ1-5
TGCGCCAGCAGCCAAGATTCCGTGACATCGAACACTGAAGCTTTCTTT | CASSQDSVTSNTEAFF | TRBV4-1 | NA | NA | TRBJ1-1
TGTGCCAGCAGCTTAATAGCAGGGCGAGAGACCCAGTACTTC | CASSLIAGRETQYF | TRBV7-2 | NA | NA | TRBJ2-5
TGTGCCACCAGCAGCTTCCTAACTTACTACGAGCAGTACTTC | CATSSFLTYYEQYF | TRBV15 | NA | NA | TRBJ2-7
TGTGCCAGCAGCCAGAGGGACAGGGATGAAAAACTGTTTTTT | CASSQRDRDEKLFF | TRBV3-1/TRBV3-2 | NA | TRBD1 | TRBJ1-4
TGTGCCAGCAGCTTAGAGGGGGGGATGAACACTGAAGCTTTCTTT | CASSLEGGMNTEAFF | TRBV7-8 | NA | NA | TRBJ1-1
TGTGCCAGCAGTTCCAGGACTGCCTACGGGGACGAGCAGTACTTC | CASSSRTAYGDEQYF | TRBV6-5 | NA | NA | TRBJ2-7
TGTGCCAGCAGCCAAAACAGTCTAGAGCAGTTCTTC | CASSQNSLEQFF | TRBV12-3/TRBV12-4 | NA | NA | TRBJ2-1
TGCGCCAGCAGCTTTGACGGTGGGGAGGGCGATACGCAGTATTTT | CASSFDGGEGDTQYF | TRBV5-1 | NA | TRBD2 | TRBJ2-3
TGTGCCAGCAGCTTAAGGCGGTCCACAGATACGCAGTATTTT | CASSLRRSTDTQYF | TRBV7-8 | NA | NA | TRBJ2-3
TGTGCCAGCAGCTTAGCGTTGGGGGCGCTAGGGGCCAACGTCCTGACTTTC | CASSLALGALGANVLTF | TRBV11-3 | NA | NA | TRBJ2-6
TGCAGCGTTGCGACAGGGGACAGCACAGATACGCAGTATTTT | CSVATGDSTDTQYF | TRBV29-1 | NA | TRBD1 | TRBJ2-3
TGTGCCAGCAGTCGGGAGTGGTACAGTGACCTGAACACCATATATTTT | CASSREWYSDLNTIYF | TRBV21-1 | NA | NA | TRBJ1-3
TGTGCCAGCAGTTTACAGCGACAGGGGGCCTACAATGAGCAGTTCTTC | CASSLQRQGAYNEQFF | TRBV27 | NA | TRBD1 | TRBJ2-1
TGCGCCAGCAGCCCGAGGGCAGATACGCAGTATTTT | CASSPRADTQYF | TRBV5-1 | NA | NA | TRBJ2-3
TGTGCCAGCAGTGACGAGGGGGCTTGGAATACGCAGTATTTT | CASSDEGAWNTQYF | TRBV2 | NA | TRBD1 | TRBJ2-3
TGTGCCAGTTTAGGGAGGACCGGGGAGCTGTTTTTT | CASLGRTGELFF | TRBV28 | NA | NA | TRBJ2-2
TGTGCCAGCACTGCCGGAGGAGAGCAGTACTTC | CASTAGGEQYF | TRBV6-5 | few | NA | TRBJ2-7
TGTGCCAGCAGAAAAGCGGGGGGGCAAGATACGCAGTATTTT | CASRKAGGQDTQYF | TRBV6-5 | NA | TRBD2 | TRBJ2-3
TGCGCCAGCAGCCAAGATAAGGGGGCGGGCACTGAAGCTTTCTTT | CASSQDKGAGTEAFF | TRBV4-3 | NA | TRBD1 | TRBJ1-1
TGTGCCAGCAGTTCGGGAATCCGGGAGACCCAGTACTTC | CASSSGIRETQYF | TRBV12-3/TRBV12-4 | NA | NA | TRBJ2-5
TGTGCCAGCAGTTACAGTGGAGACGGGATCCAAGCTTTCTTT | CASSYSGDGIQAFF | TRBV6-2/TRBV6-3 | few | NA | TRBJ1-1
TGTGCCAGTAGTATTTTTCGGGGAACTAATTCACCCCTCCACTTT | CASSIFRGTNSPLHF | TRBV19 | NA | NA | TRBJ1-6
TGTGCCAGCCCCCTGACTAATGCAGATACGCAGTATTTT | CASPLTNADTQYF | TRBV7-2 | NA | NA | TRBJ2-3
TGTGCCAGCAGTACGGGACAGGGCCGTTCTGGGGCCAACGTCCTGACTTTC | CASSTGQGRSGANVLTF | TRBV27 | NA | TRBD1 | TRBJ2-6
TGCAGCGTTGGGACGGGGGGCGCGGTCACTGAAGCTTTCTTT | CSVGTGGAVTEAFF | TRBV29-1 | once | NA | TRBJ1-1
TGTGCCAGCAGCTTAGGGGGACAGGTAGAGACCCAGTACTTC | CASSLGGQVETQYF | TRBV7-8 | NA | TRBD1 | TRBJ2-5
TGTGCCAGCAGCTTCTCGGGTCTAGCGGGGGGGACAGATACGCAGTATTTT | CASSFSGLAGGTDTQYF | TRBV11-2 | NA | TRBD2 | TRBJ2-3
TGTGCCTGCGGGGGGAATGGGCAGCCCCAGCATTTT | CACGGNGQPQHF | TRBV27 | NA | NA | TRBJ1-5
TGCGCCAGCAGCTTGAGCCACACCGGGGAGCTGTTTTTT | CASSLSHTGELFF | TRBV5-1 | NA | NA | TRBJ2-2
TGTGCCAGCAGTTACCTACAGGGGGGTAAGGCAAAACTGTTTTTT | CASSYLQGGKAKLFF | TRBV6-5 | NA | TRBD1 | TRBJ1-4
TGTGCCAGCAGCGAACAGGGGACTGGAAACACCATATATTTT | CASSEQGTGNTIYF | TRBV9 | NA | TRBD1 | TRBJ1-3
TGTGCCAGCAGTGAGTTGTGGGGCCCCTACAATGAGCAGTTCTTC | CASSELWGPYNEQFF | TRBV25-1 | NA | NA | TRBJ2-1
TGTGCCAGCAGCCCCACCGGACAGATAGAAGAGACCCAGTACTTC | CASSPTGQIEETQYF | TRBV9 | NA | NA | TRBJ2-5
TGTGCCAGCAAACTAGCGGGGGGGACCTACGAGCAGTACTTC | CASKLAGGTYEQYF | TRBV6-5 | NA | TRBD2 | TRBJ2-7
TGTGCCAGCAGCGTAGCCGTTAGCGGGGAGCTGTTTTTT | CASSVAVSGELFF | TRBV9 | NA | NA | TRBJ2-2
TGTGCCAGCTCCCAGGGGACAGGGGGTTCACCCCTCCACTTT | CASSQGTGGSPLHF | TRBV18 | NA | TRBD1 | TRBJ1-6
TGTGCCAGCAGTGTTCAAACAGGCGGTGGCTACACCTTC | CASSVQTGGGYTF | TRBV6-1 | once | NA | TRBJ1-2
TGTGCCAGCAGCCAAGAGGACAACTTAAATGAAAAACTGTTTTTT | CASSQEDNLNEKLFF | TRBV3-1/TRBV3-2 | NA | NA | TRBJ1-4
TGTGCCAGCAGGCCAAATGTTGGCAAGGGGGGCTACACCTTC | CASRPNVGKGGYTF | TRBV2 | NA | NA | TRBJ1-2
TGTGCCAGCAGTGGGGCACAGGGGGCTGGAGATACGCAGTATTTT | CASSGAQGAGDTQYF | TRBV28 | NA | TRBD1 | TRBJ2-3
TGTGCCAGCAGCCAATCAACGAGGACTGAAGCTTTCTTT | CASSQSTRTEAFF | TRBV14 | few | NA | TRBJ1-1
TGTGCCAGCAGCCGAGACAGGGGGCGAGTTAATGAGCAGTTCTTC | CASSRDRGRVNEQFF | TRBV11-1 | NA | TRBD1 | TRBJ2-1
TGTGCCAGCAGTTTTCACAGGGGGCAGGTGAACACTGAAGCTTTCTTT | CASSFHRGQVNTEAFF | TRBV6-2/TRBV6-3 | NA | TRBD1 | TRBJ1-1
TGTGCCAGCAGTTATGGAGGGATGAACACTGAAGCTTTCTTT | CASSYGGMNTEAFF | TRBV6-5 | NA | NA | TRBJ1-1
TGCAGCGTAAGGACAGGGCCGAATAATTCACCCCTCCACTTT | CSVRTGPNNSPLHF | TRBV29-1 | few | TRBD1 | TRBJ1-6
TGTGCCAGCAGTTACGGGGGGACAGGAACCTATGGCTACACCTTC | CASSYGGTGTYGYTF | TRBV6-2/TRBV6-3 | NA | TRBD1 | TRBJ1-2
TGTGCCAGCAGCTACATCTCTGGAAACACCATATATTTT | CASSYISGNTIYF | TRBV11-3 | NA | NA | TRBJ1-3
TGTGCCAGCAGTTTACAACAGGACTACGAGCAGTACTTC | CASSLQQDYEQYF | TRBV28 | few | NA | TRBJ2-7
TGTGCCAGCAGACCCTACGCTAGCACAGATACGCAGTATTTT | CASRPYASTDTQYF | TRBV6-5 | NA | NA | TRBJ2-3
TGTGCCAGCAGCTTAGACTCAGGGAAGGTTCGGTATGGCTACACCTTC | CASSLDSGKVRYGYTF | TRBV7-2 | NA | NA | TRBJ1-2
TGTGCCAGCAAGCCGGGACTTGGAGGGTTTGAGCAGTTCTTC | CASKPGLGGFEQFF | TRBV7-2 | NA | NA | TRBJ2-1
TGTGCCAGCAGCTTATCGAGGTTTCAGCCCCAGCATTTT | CASSLSRFQPQHF | TRBV7-8 | NA | NA | TRBJ1-5